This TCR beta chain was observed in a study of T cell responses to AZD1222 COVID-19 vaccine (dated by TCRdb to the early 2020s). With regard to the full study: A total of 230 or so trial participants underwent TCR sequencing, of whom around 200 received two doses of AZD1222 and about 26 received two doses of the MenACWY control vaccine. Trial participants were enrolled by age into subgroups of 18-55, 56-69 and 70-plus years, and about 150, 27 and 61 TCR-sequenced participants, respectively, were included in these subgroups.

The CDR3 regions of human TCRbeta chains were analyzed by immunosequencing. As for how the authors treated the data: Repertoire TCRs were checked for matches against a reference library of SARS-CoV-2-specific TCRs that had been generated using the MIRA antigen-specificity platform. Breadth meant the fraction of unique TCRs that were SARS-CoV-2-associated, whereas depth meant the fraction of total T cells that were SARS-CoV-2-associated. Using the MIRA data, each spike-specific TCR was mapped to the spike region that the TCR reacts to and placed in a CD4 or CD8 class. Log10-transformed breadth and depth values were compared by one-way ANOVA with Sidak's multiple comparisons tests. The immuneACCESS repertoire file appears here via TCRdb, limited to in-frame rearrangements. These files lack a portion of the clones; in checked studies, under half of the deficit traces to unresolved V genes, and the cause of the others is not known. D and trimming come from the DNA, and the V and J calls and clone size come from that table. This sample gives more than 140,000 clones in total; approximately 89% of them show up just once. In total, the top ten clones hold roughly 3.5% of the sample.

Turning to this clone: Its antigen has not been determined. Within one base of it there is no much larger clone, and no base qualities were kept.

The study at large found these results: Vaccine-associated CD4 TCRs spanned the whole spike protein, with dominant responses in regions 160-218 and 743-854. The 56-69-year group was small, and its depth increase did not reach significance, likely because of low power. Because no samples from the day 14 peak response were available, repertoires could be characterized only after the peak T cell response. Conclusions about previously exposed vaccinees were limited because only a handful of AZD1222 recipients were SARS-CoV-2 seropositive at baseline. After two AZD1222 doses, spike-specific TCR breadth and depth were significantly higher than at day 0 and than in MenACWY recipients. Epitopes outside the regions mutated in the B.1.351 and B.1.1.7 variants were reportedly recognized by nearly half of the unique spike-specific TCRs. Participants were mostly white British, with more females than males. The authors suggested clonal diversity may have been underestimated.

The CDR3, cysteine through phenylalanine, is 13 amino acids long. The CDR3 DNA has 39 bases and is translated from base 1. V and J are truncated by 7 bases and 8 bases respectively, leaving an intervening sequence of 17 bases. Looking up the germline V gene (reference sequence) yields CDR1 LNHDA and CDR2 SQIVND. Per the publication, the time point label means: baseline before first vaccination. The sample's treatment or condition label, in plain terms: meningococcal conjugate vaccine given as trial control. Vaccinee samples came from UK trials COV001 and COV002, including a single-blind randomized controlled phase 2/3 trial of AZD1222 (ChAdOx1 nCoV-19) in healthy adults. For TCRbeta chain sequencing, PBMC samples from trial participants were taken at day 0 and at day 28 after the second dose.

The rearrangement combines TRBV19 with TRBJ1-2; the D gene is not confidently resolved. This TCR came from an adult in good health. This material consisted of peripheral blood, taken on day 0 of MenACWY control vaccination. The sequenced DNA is TGTGCCAGTATGCCAACCGGACTTCGAGGCTACACCTTC. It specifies CASMPTGLRGYTF.